The next 13 T cell receptor beta chains were all read from a single sample in a study of blood T cell repertoires in COVID-19. TCRdb's table, derived via immunoSEQ multiplex PCR, lists solely in-frame clones and lacks some. The repertoire holds about 480,000 clones, with 80% to 90% as singletons. Sequencing was performed on PBMCs or T cells enriched from blood (not recorded which). These receptors came from a woman aged 60 to 75 who had recovered from COVID-19.

The rearrangement uses TRBV4-1 and TRBJ2-7; tentative D call: TRBD1 (6 bases). V dropped 4 bases and J dropped 2 bases, with 12 bases sitting between them. Germline CDR1 MGHRA, CDR2 YSYEKL. The CDR3 has 14 amino acids. In nucleotides, the CDR3 is TGCGCCAGCAGCCCAGCAAGGGGGACCTACGAGCAGTACTTC. This translates into CASSPARGTYEQYF.

This chain links TRBV27 with TRBJ1-1, with D possibly being TRBD1 (6 bases). The CDR3 runs to 16 residues. Trimming removed 7 bases from V and 2 bases from J, with 20 bases in between. CDR1 MNHEY and CDR2 SMNVEV come from the germline V gene (reference sequence). CDR3 amino acids: CASTRDRLYLNTEAFF. The CDR3 DNA sequence: TGTGCCAGCACTCGAGACAGGTTATATCTAAACACTGAAGCTTTCTTT.

There are a few counts of this clone. The V and J genes are TRBV5-4 and TRBJ2-7, with D possibly TRBD1 on 6 matching bases. V shed 4 bases and J shed 3 bases, with 20 bases lying between them. Germline CDR1 SGHNT, CDR2 YYREEE (reference sequence). CDR3 size: 16 residues. CDR3 residues: CASSEGRGPPIYEQYF. CDR3 in DNA: TGTGCCAGCAGCGAAGGCAGGGGTCCTCCTATCTACGAGCAGTACTTC.

This CDR3 reads CASSAYGLVEETQYF. CDR3 nucleotide sequence: TGCGCCAGCAGCGCCTACGGACTAGTGGAGGAGACCCAGTACTTC. The J gene is TRBJ2-5, the V gene TRBV5-1; 7 nucleotides agree with TRBD2. The CDR3 runs to 15 residues. J gave up 5 bases and V 4 bases, and 11 bases lay outside the gene matches. Germline V gene lookup returns CDR1 SGHRS and CDR2 YFSETQ.

This clone was seen just once. This sequence joins TRBV29-1 and TRBJ1-1; 12 nucleotides align to TRBD1. Germline loops: CDR1 SQVTM, CDR2 ANQGSEA. V was pared by 7 bases and J by 4 bases, with 4 bases of the junction left unmatched. The CDR3 covers 13 residues. The CDR3 nucleotides read TGCAGCGCGGGGACAGGGGGCGGCACTGAAGCTTTCTTT. Translated: CSAGTGGGTEAFF.

In regard to this clone: This CDR3 is missing its conserved last phenylalanine or tryptophan, likely due to a read error. The limits of the CDR3 on the DNA are not certain, so only TCRdb's listed CDR3 is given. The chain links TRBV11-3 to TRBJ1-1; the DNA was not used to check the table's D call, TRBD1. Germline CDR1 is SGHNT and CDR2 is YENEEA. Inclusive of both ends, the CDR3 amounts to 13 amino acids. CDR3 in amino acids: CASSLLVGQGFVL.

V and J are TRBV3-1 (or the pseudogene TRBV3-2) and TRBJ2-4, with D possibly matching TRBD2 (7 bases). V dropped 2 bases and J dropped 3 bases, with 17 bases sitting between them. CDR1 LGHDT and CDR2 YNNKEL come from the germline V gene (reference sequence). The CDR3 is 17 amino acids. CDR3 region: CASSQIAGADDKNIQYF. The DNA for the CDR3 is TGTGCCAGCAGCCAAATTGCGGGGGCTGATGACAAAAACATTCAGTACTTC.

This clone was seen more than once but under ten times. The V gene is TRBV2, the J gene TRBJ1-3, with 9 positions matching TRBD1. The CDR3 is made up of 15 amino acids. Germline assignment: CDR1 SNHLY and CDR2 FYNNEI. V lost 6 bases, J lost 4 bases, and 7 bases stayed unmatched. CDR3 sequence reads: CASSRGTGRGNTIYF. Here the CDR3 DNA reads TGTGCCAGCAGCCGGGGGACAGGGCGCGGAAACACCATATATTTT.

The rearrangement links TRBV21-1 to TRBJ2-7; the tabulated D call, TRBD1, remains unverified against the DNA. TRBV21-1 is a known pseudogene. The CDR3 is 16 residues long. The DNA of the CDR3 is TGTGCCAGCAGCAAAGATGTGGCCAGTTCCTCCTACGAGCAGTACGTC. Amino acids: CASSKDVASSSYEQYV.

The chain links TRBV27 to TRBJ2-3; the match to TRBD2 covers 7 bases. Trimming took 4 bases from V and 4 from J; bases not matched to a gene: 11. Germline loops: CDR1 MNHEY, CDR2 SMNVEV (reference sequence). This CDR3 has 16 amino acids. This CDR3 is CASSWLGGGGSDTQYF. CDR3 in DNA: TGTGCCAGCAGTTGGCTTGGTGGGGGAGGGTCAGATACGCAGTATTTT.

The chain combines TRBV11-3 with TRBJ2-3; unclear D gene. The CDR3 spans 15 residues. Trimming stripped 5 bases from V and 0 bases from J, with 12 bases between. The V gene's germline CDR1 is SGHNT and CDR2 YENEEA. The CDR3 sequence is CASSTAGPSTDTQYF. CDR3 DNA sequence: TGTGCCAGCAGCACCGCTGGGCCTAGCACAGATACGCAGTATTTT.

The V and J genes are TRBV19 and TRBJ1-2; 10 bases line up with TRBD1. CDR3 size: 15 residues. The V segment lost 1 base and the J segment 4 bases; nucleotides outside the gene matches: 3. In germline, CDR1 is LNHDA, CDR2 SQIVND (reference sequence). In nucleotides, the CDR3 is TGTGCCAGTAGTATAGGCGGGACAGGGGTCTATGGCTACACCTTC. Its protein product is CASSIGGTGVYGYTF.

The rearrangement links TRBV12-2 to TRBJ1-3. TRBV12-2 is annotated as a pseudogene. The CDR3 sequence is 15 residues long. CDR3 loop: CASRLAEVTGNTIYF. The CDR3 nucleotides read TGTGCAAGTCGCTTAGCGGAGGTTACTGGAAACACCATATATTTT.